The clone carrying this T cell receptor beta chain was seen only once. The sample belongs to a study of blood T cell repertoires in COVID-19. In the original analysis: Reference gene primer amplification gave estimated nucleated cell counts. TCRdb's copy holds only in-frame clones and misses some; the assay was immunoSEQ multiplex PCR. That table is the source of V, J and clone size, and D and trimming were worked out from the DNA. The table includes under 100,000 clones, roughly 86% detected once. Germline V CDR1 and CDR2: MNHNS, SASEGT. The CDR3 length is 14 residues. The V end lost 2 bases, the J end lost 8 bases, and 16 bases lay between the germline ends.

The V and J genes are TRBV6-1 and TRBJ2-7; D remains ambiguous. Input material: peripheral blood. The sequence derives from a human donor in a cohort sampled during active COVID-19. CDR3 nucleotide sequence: TGTGCCAGCAGTGAAACCTCTTCTAGAGGCAAGCAGTACTTC. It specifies CASSETSSRGKQYF.